Described below is a single T cell receptor beta chain sequence and its context. Random hexamers were used to reverse transcribe the RNA input (roughly 0.5 to 1 ug). TCRdb independently ran MiXCR on the immunoSEQ multiplex PCR reads; one entry per CDR3 protein. Seen here are 74,000 or so distinct CDR3 sequences, just over 90% observed once, and the top ten hold about 0.52%. The data originate from a study of CD8 T cells in Susac syndrome. The germline V gene has CDR1 MGHRA and CDR2 YSYEKL. The CDR3 consists of 15 residues. Trimming shortened V by 0 bases and J by 10 bases, and 18 bases separated the two germline ends.

The J gene is TRBJ1-2, the V gene TRBV4-1; D remains unclear. Sequences were obtained from CD4+ T cells from PBMCs. The TCR comes from a human donor with Susac syndrome. This CDR3 is CASSQDTRLNLDYTF. The CDR3 DNA reads as TGCGCCAGCAGCCAAGACACAAGGCTTAACTTGGACTACACCTTC.